A selection of T cell receptor beta chains follows, all from one sample in a study of blood T cell repertoires in COVID-19. Profiled with immunoSEQ multiplex PCR; TCRdb holds only in-frame clones, not every one. The table includes approximately 300,000 clones, 75% to 95% detected once. What was sequenced was peripheral blood. These receptors were taken from a woman in her twenties or thirties with COVID-19, enrolled during active disease. Each CDR3 is given with its conserved first and last residue. The D gene is left open where the match is weak. Clone size is stated in some rows and not others, as once, few, many or a class when expanded.

-	-	TRBJ1-1	TRBV7-2	TGTGCCAGCAGCTTAAAGGCAGGGCGGACTGAAGCTTTCTTT	CASSLKAGRTEAFF
TRBD1	-	TRBJ1-2	TRBV19	TGTGCCAGTAGTGCCCTCGGACAGGGAGTATACGGCGGCTACACCTTC	CASSALGQGVYGGYTF
TRBD1	-	TRBJ1-2	TRBV29-1	TGCAGCGTTGAAATCGGACAGGGCAACTATGGCTACACCTTC	CSVEIGQGNYGYTF
-	few	TRBJ1-1	TRBV28	TGTGCCAGCAGTTTTGGTGGGCCCACCACTGAAGCTTTCTTT	CASSFGGPTTEAFF
TRBD2	-	TRBJ2-7	TRBV10-3	TGTGCCATCAGGGGGGCGGGAGGACCCTACGAGCAGTACTTC	CAIRGAGGPYEQYF
TRBD2	-	TRBJ2-1	TRBV20-1	TGCAGTGCTAGTCCTCTAGCGGGTTTAGGCAATGAGCAGTTCTTC	CSASPLAGLGNEQFF
TRBD1	-	TRBJ1-1	TRBV2	TGTGCCAGCAGCTCTGACAGGGTTAACACTGAAGCTTTCTTT	CASSSDRVNTEAFF
TRBD1	-	TRBJ1-1	TRBV5-5	TGTGCCAGCAGCCCCAGGACAGGGCAGAACACTGAAGCTTTCTTT	CASSPRTGQNTEAFF
-	-	TRBJ2-7	TRBV28	TGTGCCAGTGGCCGGGGGAGGAACTACGAGCAGTACTTC	CASGRGRNYEQYF
-	-	TRBJ2-1	TRBV7-9	TGTGCCAGCAGCGAGTCCCAAGCGGTCGCCTCCTACAATGAGCAGTTCTTC	CASSESQAVASYNEQFF
TRBD2	-	TRBJ2-2	TRBV19	TGTGCCAGTAGTCCCCGCGGAGCGGGAGTATGGACCGGGGAGCTGTTTTTT	CASSPRGAGVWTGELFF
TRBD1	-	TRBJ1-3	TRBV11-2	TGTGCCAGCAGCCCCGACAGGGCCACTGGAAACACCATATATTTT	CASSPDRATGNTIYF
TRBD1	-	TRBJ2-7	TRBV11-2	TGTGCCAGCAGCTTAGGGACAGGGCTCGAGCAGTACTTC	CASSLGTGLEQYF
TRBD1	-	TRBJ1-5	TRBV6-6	TGTGCCAGCAGGGGGACAGCGGATGGTCAGCCCCAGCATTTT	CASRGTADGQPQHF
TRBD1	-	TRBJ2-7	TRBV5-1	TGCGCCAGCAGCTTGGGACAGGGCCTCCTCTCCTACGAGCAGTACTTC	CASSLGQGLLSYEQYF
-	-	TRBJ1-2	TRBV6-5	TGTGCCAGCAGCCAACAGGGATCCTTTAACTATGGCTACACCTTC	CASSQQGSFNYGYTF
TRBD1	-	TRBJ2-5	TRBV5-4	TGTGCCAGCAGCTTGGAGGACAGGGGCCAAGAGACCCAGTACTTC	CASSLEDRGQETQYF
TRBD2	-	TRBJ2-7	TRBV29-1	TGCAGCGTTGCTGGGACTAGCGGGAATTACGAGCAGTACTTC	CSVAGTSGNYEQYF
TRBD1	once	TRBJ2-3	TRBV3-1/TRBV3-2	TGTGCCAGCAGCCCCCAAGGGCAGGGGGCGAACACAGATACGCAGTATTTT	CASSPQGQGANTDTQYF
TRBD1	-	TRBJ1-1	TRBV15	TGTGCCACCTCGGGACAGACTGAAGCTTTCTTT	CATSGQTEAFF
-	-	TRBJ1-5	TRBV2	TGTGCCAGCAGTACATCAGGGGTAGGCAATCAGCCCCAGCATTTT	CASSTSGVGNQPQHF
-	few	TRBJ1-1	TRBV2	TGTGCCAGCAGTGACGGTGCAGGGTATGACACTGAAGCTTTCTTT	CASSDGAGYDTEAFF
-	-	TRBJ2-3	TRBV11-3	TGTGCCAGCAGCTTAGGGACACCGGCCCTCGGAGATACGCAGTATTTT	CASSLGTPALGDTQYF
TRBD1	-	TRBJ2-2	TRBV18	TGTGCCAGCTCACCCTATCCGGGACAGGGGGCATCAAAGGCGCTGTTTTTT	CASSPYPGQGASKALFF
-	once	TRBJ1-2	TRBV5-5	TGTGCCAGCAGCTTGGCCGGGAGGGCGGTCGGCTACACCTTC	CASSLAGRAVGYTF
-	-	TRBJ1-1	TRBV12-3/TRBV12-4	TGTGCCAGCAGTTTAGATGGGCAGTCTGAAGCTTTCTTT	CASSLDGQSEAFF
TRBD1	-	TRBJ1-5	TRBV10-1	TGCGCCAGCACCCCCGACAGGGAGACGTGGAATCAGCCCCAGCATTTT	CASTPDRETWNQPQHF
-	-	TRBJ2-2	TRBV2	TGTGCCAGCAGTGACCCGGGGGACACCGGGGAGCTGTTTTTT	CASSDPGDTGELFF
-	-	TRBJ2-3	TRBV24-1	TGTGCCACCAGTGATTCCAGGGGATCCGATACGCAGTATTTT	CATSDSRGSDTQYF
-	-	TRBJ2-3	TRBV11-3	TGTGCCAGCAGCTTAGGTTCTAGCACAGATACGCAGTATTTT	CASSLGSSTDTQYF
TRBD2	-	TRBJ2-2	TRBV5-1	TGCGCCAGCAGCTTGTGGACTAGCGGGGAGGTGAACACCGGGGAGCTGTTTTTT	CASSLWTSGEVNTGELFF
TRBD1	-	TRBJ2-1	TRBV28	TGTGCCAGCAGGAATGCCGGGACAGGGGAAGGCAATGAGCAGTTCTTC	CASRNAGTGEGNEQFF
-	-	TRBJ1-1	TRBV5-5	TGTGCCAGCAGCTTGGTAGGGGCGGGATGGACTGAAGCTTTCTTT	CASSLVGAGWTEAFF
TRBD1	-	TRBJ1-6	TRBV28	TGTGCCAGCGTCAGGGGGAACTTCGGGTCACCCCTCCACTTT	CASVRGNFGSPLHF
-	-	TRBJ1-1	TRBV28	TGTGCCAGCAGTTCAGCAGGGACTGAAGCTTTCTTT	CASSSAGTEAFF
-	-	TRBJ1-5	TRBV12-3/TRBV12-4	TGTGCCAGCACCGACTATAGCAATCAGCCCCAGCATTTT	CASTDYSNQPQHF
-	-	TRBJ2-7	TRBV6-6	TGTGCCAGCAGTTACAGTCTATCGGGCAGGGACGAGCAGTACTTC	CASSYSLSGRDEQYF
TRBD1	-	TRBJ1-1	TRBV18	TGTGCCAGCTCCACAGGGGGCGGGAGCACTGAAGCTTTCTTT	CASSTGGGSTEAFF
TRBD2	-	TRBJ2-1	TRBV6-5	TGTGCCAGCAGTTACAAGTGGGAGGGCCCCCATGAGCAGTTCTTC	CASSYKWEGPHEQFF
TRBD2	-	TRBJ2-3	TRBV4-1	TGCGCCAGCAGCCAAGTCGCTGGACTAGCGGGAGGGGATACGCAGTATTTT	CASSQVAGLAGGDTQYF
TRBD2	-	TRBJ2-5	TRBV9	TGTGCCAGCAGCCACAGTAGCGGGCGGGGAGAGACCCAGTACTTC	CASSHSSGRGETQYF
-	-	TRBJ2-1	TRBV7-9	TGTGCCAGCAGCTTAGGAGTCCTCCCCTACAATGAGCAGTTCTTC	CASSLGVLPYNEQFF
TRBD2	-	TRBJ2-3	TRBV2	TGTGCCAGCAGTGGTCCTAGCGGGGTTACAGATACGCAGTATTTT	CASSGPSGVTDTQYF
TRBD1	-	TRBJ1-6	TRBV28	TGTGCCAGCAGTTTGGGGACAGGGACTTCACCCCTCCACTTT	CASSLGTGTSPLHF
-	-	TRBJ1-2	TRBV6-6	TGTGCCAGCAGTAGGGAGTACCGCCCGGGTGGCTACACCTTC	CASSREYRPGGYTF
TRBD1	once	TRBJ2-7	TRBV2	TGTGCCAGCACCCTAGGACAGGCAGGCTACGAGCAGTACTTC	CASTLGQAGYEQYF
TRBD1	-	TRBJ2-2	TRBV30	TGTGCCTGGAGAGGGGGCCGGGGGGAGCTGTTTTTT	CAWRGGRGELFF
-	-	TRBJ2-7	TRBV11-2	TGTGCCAGCAGCTTAGATTGGGGCGACTACGAGCAGTACTTC	CASSLDWGDYEQYF
-	-	TRBJ1-5	TRBV24-1	TGTGCCACCGCAGAAAGCAATCAGCCCCAGCATTTT	CATAESNQPQHF
-	-	TRBJ1-2	TRBV5-6	TGTGCCAGCAGCAAACAGGGCCGCTACACCTTC	CASSKQGRYTF
TRBD1	-	TRBJ1-2	TRBV6-6	TGTGCCAGCAGTTACTCGAGGGACAGGGGTGGTGGCTACACCTTC	CASSYSRDRGGGYTF
TRBD1	-	TRBJ1-1	TRBV2	TGTGCCAGCAGCAGACAGGGTTACACTGAAGCTTTCTTT	CASSRQGYTEAFF
-	-	TRBJ2-5	TRBV19	TGTGCCAGTACCCATCGAGGTTTTCAAGAGACCCAGTACTTC	CASTHRGFQETQYF
-	-	TRBJ2-2	TRBV27	TGTGCCAGCAGTTTATTCGGGGGAGAGGACACCGGGGAGCTGTTTTTT	CASSLFGGEDTGELFF
-	-	TRBJ2-7	TRBV28	TGTGCCAGCAGCTCTGGGAGCCTACGAGGGCAGTACTTC	CASSSGSLRGQYF
-	once	TRBJ2-7	TRBV5-1	TGCGCCAGCAGCTGGGCGGGGAGCGACGAGCAGTACTTC	CASSWAGSDEQYF
-	-	TRBJ2-7	TRBV6-5	TGTGCCAGCAGTTACTCGACAGACTACGAGCAGTACTTC	CASSYSTDYEQYF
-	-	TRBJ2-4	TRBV28	TGTGCCAGCAGTCTCGGGAGTGCGGTCAAAAACATTCAGTACTTC	CASSLGSAVKNIQYF
-	once	TRBJ1-1	TRBV11-2	TGTGCCAGCAGCCCAACCACAGGGAAGACCGAAGCTTTCTTT	CASSPTTGKTEAFF